Below are 31 T cell receptor beta chains sequenced from a single sample in a study of identical twins. TCRdb fed the 5' RACE reads into MiXCR, producing one record per CDR3 protein. The sample contains roughly 710,000 distinct CDR3 sequences, roughly 6.2% of which appear only once. The sequenced sample was naive T cells sorted from blood. Source of these receptors: a man aged 18 to 35 in good health.

The chain couples TRBV15 to TRBJ2-5, with unresolved D. Germline values: CDR1 LNHNV, CDR2 YYDKDF (reference sequence). This CDR3 spans 14 amino acids. Deletions cut 4 bases from V and 5 bases from J, with 14 bases between. Written as DNA, the CDR3 is TGTGCCACCAGCAAAGGACCGTTGTCGGAGACCCAGTACTTC. Translating gives CATSKGPLSETQYF.

This clonotype was recorded a few times. The chain uses TRBV7-9 and TRBJ2-7, with 9 bases that match TRBD1. The CDR3 extends over 15 amino acids. J gave up 3 bases and V 4 bases, and 7 bases lay outside the gene matches. CDR1 SEHNR and CDR2 FQNEAQ come from the germline V gene (reference sequence). CDR3 sequence reads: CASSSSGTGSYEQYF. The CDR3 nucleotides are TGTGCCAGCAGCTCCTCCGGGACAGGGAGCTACGAGCAGTACTTC.

This clonotype was detected ten times or more. The rearrangement links TRBV12-3 or TRBV12-4 to TRBJ1-1; 9 bases are a match to TRBD1. The CDR3 consists of 17 residues. The V and J ends lost 0 bases and 4 bases, in that order; junction bases with no gene match: 9. CDR3 amino acids: CASSLAGTGLDGTEAFF. CDR3 DNA: TGTGCCAGCAGTTTAGCCGGGACAGGGCTAGATGGCACTGAAGCTTTCTTT.

This clonotype was observed at least ten times. J is TRBJ2-5 and V is TRBV28; TRBD1 aligns across 9 bases. Losses at the gene ends were 5 bases for V and 5 bases for J; bases not matched to a gene: 9. Germline loops: CDR1 MDHEN, CDR2 SYDVKM. The CDR3 is 15 amino acids. The CDR3 DNA reads TGTGCCAGCAGTGTCCGGGACAGGGTAGGCGAGACCCAGTACTTC. It is translated as CASSVRDRVGETQYF.

This sequence joins TRBV9 and TRBJ2-6; 8 nucleotides line up with TRBD2. V was clipped by 1 base and J by 0 bases; unmatched bases: 9. Germline assignment: CDR1 SGDLS and CDR2 YYNGEE. The CDR3 has 19 amino acids. The CDR3: CASSVSRLAKNSGANVLTF. CDR3 sequence (DNA): TGTGCCAGCAGCGTAAGTCGACTAGCGAAAAACTCTGGGGCCAACGTCCTGACTTTC.

This clonotype appeared many times. The chain couples TRBV29-1 to TRBJ2-3, with 9 positions matching TRBD2. This CDR3 has 16 amino acids. Germline V gene data show CDR1 as SQVTM and CDR2 as ANQGSEA. The V and J ends lost 7 bases and 0 bases, in that order; junction bases with no gene match: 11. CDR3 sequence (DNA): TGCAGCGCTGACAGCCGCCTAGCGGGGAGCACAGATACGCAGTATTTT. Its protein is CSADSRLAGSTDTQYF.

The chain links TRBV6-1 to TRBJ2-7; 7 bases agree with TRBD1. Germline values: CDR1 MNHNS, CDR2 SASEGT. J gave up 2 bases and V 5 bases, and 18 bases lay outside the gene matches. This CDR3 region has 18 residues. The CDR3 protein is CASSQPTGDGKTAYEQYV. In nucleotides, the CDR3 is TGTGCCAGCAGTCAGCCTACAGGGGACGGTAAGACCGCCTACGAGCAGTACGTC.

This clonotype showed up just a few times. The rearrangement links TRBV20-1 to TRBJ2-1, with D possibly TRBD2 on 5 matching bases. Germline assignment: CDR1 DFQATT and CDR2 SNEGSKA (reference sequence). This CDR3 has 15 residues. Trimming removed 0 bases at V and 0 bases at J, with 9 bases between. CDR3 in amino acids: CSARDLRDSYNEQFF. The DNA of the CDR3 is TGCAGTGCTAGAGATCTGAGGGACTCCTACAATGAGCAGTTCTTC.

The chain carries TRBV4-1 and TRBJ1-1; D is uncertain. Germline values: CDR1 MGHRA, CDR2 YSYEKL. V lost 4 bases and J 7 bases, leaving 16 bases between the germline ends. The CDR3 covers 14 residues. CDR3 sequence (DNA): TGCGCCAGCAGCCCCCTGGGAGGAGGCTATGAAGCTTTCTTT. Its translation: CASSPLGGGYEAFF.

The table lists this clonotype with a few counts. This chain uses TRBV4-1 with TRBJ2-3; D might be TRBD2 (6 bases). Deletions cut 1 base from V and 3 bases from J, with 8 bases between. CDR1 MGHRA and CDR2 YSYEKL come from the germline V gene. The CDR3 covers 14 residues. CDR3 DNA: TGCGCCAGCAGCCAAGGGCGGGAAACAGATACGCAGTATTTT. Amino acid sequence: CASSQGRETDTQYF.

There are many counts of this clonotype. The chain uses TRBV6-1 and TRBJ1-5, with 8 bases aligning to TRBD1. This CDR3 is built from 13 residues. V dropped 4 bases and J dropped 4; count of bases not matched to a gene: 0. Germline V gene sequence: CDR1 MNHNS, CDR2 SASEGT. CDR3 region: CASSGTGNQPQHF. As DNA, the CDR3 is TGTGCCAGCAGTGGGACAGGGAATCAGCCCCAGCATTTT.

This clonotype was seen only a few times. CDR3 residues: CASSVDWDETQYF. The CDR3, as DNA: TGTGCCAGCAGCGTAGACTGGGACGAGACCCAGTACTTC. The V and J genes are TRBV9 and TRBJ2-5; tentatively, D is TRBD1 or TRBD2 (5 bases each). Germline V lookup: CDR1 SGDLS, CDR2 YYNGEE. Trimming shortened V by 0 bases and J by 5 bases, and 8 bases separated the two germline ends. The CDR3 length is 13 residues. Looking up the rest from reference TRBV9 and TRBJ2-5 gives the full variable domain: DSGVTQTPKHLITATGQRVTLRCSPRSGDLSVYWYQQSLDQGLQFLIQYYNGEERAKGNILERFSAQQFPDLHSELNLSSLELGDSALYFCASSVDWDETQYFGPGTRLLVL.

This clonotype has a count of ten or more. The chain uses TRBV29-1 and TRBJ2-7, with D tentatively TRBD1 or TRBD2 (6 bases each). The CDR3 contains 11 residues. Trimming stripped 3 bases from V and 7 bases from J, with 10 bases between. The V gene's germline CDR1 is SQVTM and CDR2 ANQGSEA. The CDR3 DNA follows: TGCAGCGTTGATACAGGGAGGGAGCAGTACTTC. Translated, it gives CSVDTGREQYF.

This clonotype occurred once. The CDR3 ends on some other residue instead of the conserved phenylalanine or tryptophan, so this is likely a read error. The V and J genes are TRBV5-1 and TRBJ2-5; TRBD2 matches 10 bases. Germline V gene sequence: CDR1 SGHRS, CDR2 YFSETQ. There are 16 residues in the CDR3. The ends lost 4 bases at V and 5 bases at J; junction bases unmatched: 11. The CDR3 sequence is CASSPERLAGQETQYY. In DNA, the CDR3 is TGCGCCAGCAGCCCCGAGAGACTAGCGGGCCAGGAGACCCAGTACTAC.

This chain links TRBV7-6 with TRBJ2-5; TRBD1 matches 8 bases. The CDR3 is made up of 14 amino acids. The J segment lost 5 bases and the V segment lost 6 bases, leaving 8 bases of the junction unmatched. CDR1 and CDR2 (germline): SGHVS, FNYEAQ. CDR3 region: CASRPGGRVETQYF. The CDR3 coding sequence is TGTGCCAGCAGACCAGGGGGCAGGGTGGAGACCCAGTACTTC.

This clonotype was seen more than once but under ten times. This chain connects TRBV27 to TRBJ2-3; TRBD2 matches at 12 bases. This CDR3 comprises 15 residues. CDR1 MNHEY and CDR2 SMNVEV come from the germline V gene (reference sequence). The trim removed 7 bases at V and 6 bases at J, leaving 8 bases unmatched. For the CDR3, the DNA is TGTGCCAGCACTCTAGCGGGAGGGCCATGGGATACGCAGTATTTT. It encodes CASTLAGGPWDTQYF.

The table lists this clonotype with many counts. This chain uses TRBV9 with TRBJ1-1, with a tentative D call TRBD1 (6 bases). The CDR3 loop spans 15 amino acids. The V end was cut by 0 bases, the J end by 1 base, with 10 bases between. Germline assignment: CDR1 SGDLS and CDR2 YYNGEE. CDR3 region: CASSVAGGANTEAFF. In DNA, the CDR3 is TGTGCCAGCAGCGTAGCCGGGGGGGCGAACACTGAAGCTTTCTTT.

This clonotype was observed many times. The chain joins TRBV29-1 to TRBJ1-2; D is uncertain. The V gene's germline CDR1 is SQVTM and CDR2 ANQGSEA. Trimming cost V 6 bases and J 1 base, with 3 bases left between them. This CDR3 has 10 amino acids. This chain's CDR3 is CSVVNYGYTF. CDR3 nucleotide sequence: TGCAGCGTAGTTAACTATGGCTACACCTTC.

This chain links TRBV10-2 with TRBJ2-1; TRBD2 matches 12 bases. In germline, CDR1 is WSHSY, CDR2 SAAADI. V was pared by 7 bases and J by 5 bases, with 9 bases of the junction left unmatched. The CDR3 has 16 amino acids. The CDR3 DNA sequence: TGCGCCAGCAAACAACTAGCGGGAGGACGAAACAATGAGCAGTTCTTC. Amino acids: CASKQLAGGRNNEQFF.

This clonotype was counted ten times or more. This chain connects TRBV27 to TRBJ2-1; 11 bases align to TRBD2. CDR3 length equals 16 residues. Trimming took 2 bases from V and 2 from J; bases not matched to a gene: 2. Germline V gives CDR1 MNHEY, CDR2 SMNVEV (reference sequence). CDR3 in DNA: TGTGCCAGCAGTTTAATAGCGGGAGGGACCTACAATGAGCAGTTCTTC. This codes for CASSLIAGGTYNEQFF.

This clonotype appeared many times. The rearrangement uses TRBV7-9 and TRBJ2-2, with D possibly matching TRBD1 (6 bases). CDR1 is SEHNR and CDR2 is FQNEAQ in the germline V gene (reference sequence). This CDR3 spans 17 amino acids. The V and J ends lost 0 bases and 4 bases respectively, with 15 bases between them. Here the CDR3 DNA reads TGTGCCAGCAGCTTAGCTTCTGCAGGGGCTTCCACCGGGGAGCTGTTTTTT. It yields the protein CASSLASAGASTGELFF.

This clonotype was recorded many times. The V gene is TRBV18, the J gene TRBJ2-6; D is ambiguous. V lost 4 bases and J lost 2, with 6 bases in between. This CDR3 contains 14 residues. CDR1 and CDR2 (germline): KGHSH, LQKENI. The chain's CDR3 is CASSRPAGANVLTF. DNA for the CDR3: TGTGCCAGCTCACGGCCGGCTGGGGCCAACGTCCTGACTTTC.

This clonotype was counted many times. The rearrangement links TRBV20-1 to TRBJ2-1; 8 nucleotides line up with TRBD2. The CDR3 is 14 amino acids. V lost 6 bases and J lost 5; bases outside the gene matches: 9. Per the germline V gene, CDR1 is DFQATT and CDR2 is SNEGSKA (reference sequence). CDR3 sequence: CSARRGAFNNEQFF. The CDR3 DNA reads as TGCAGTGCCCGGCGGGGGGCTTTCAACAATGAGCAGTTCTTC.

At least ten counts were recorded for this clonotype. This chain connects TRBV20-1 to TRBJ2-5, with TRBD2 as a possible D gene (5 bases). This CDR3 has 13 amino acids. The germline V gene has CDR1 DFQATT and CDR2 SNEGSKA (reference sequence). V gave up 0 bases and J gave up 5 bases, with 10 bases separating them. The CDR3 is CSARDEDWETQYF. CDR3 bases: TGCAGTGCTAGAGATGAGGACTGGGAGACCCAGTACTTC.

The V gene is TRBV7-7, the J gene TRBJ2-1, with D perhaps TRBD2 (6 bases). The V gene lost 5 bases and the J gene lost 8 bases, with 19 bases spanning the gap. This CDR3 region has 15 residues. Germline V gene sequence: CDR1 SSHAT, CDR2 FNYEAQ (reference sequence). The CDR3 nucleotides read TGTGCCAGCAGCCCCTCCGCCCTAGCGTTCTATGAGCAGTTCTTC. Amino acid sequence: CASSPSALAFYEQFF.

The chain couples TRBV28 to TRBJ2-7; TRBD1 aligns across 7 bases. There are 13 residues in the CDR3. The V gene end was trimmed by 4 bases and the J gene end by 4 bases; junction bases not matched to a gene: 4. The germline V gene has CDR1 MDHEN and CDR2 SYDVKM. CDR3 in DNA: TGTGCCAGCAGTTCGTGGGACAGTTACGAGCAGTACTTC. Translating it yields CASSSWDSYEQYF. Full variable domain (remainder filled in from reference TRBV28 and TRBJ2-7): DVKVTQSSRYLVKRTGEKVFLECVQDMDHENMFWYRQDPGLGLRLIYFSYDVKMKEKGDIPEGYSVSREKKERFSLILESASTNQTSMYLCASSSWDSYEQYFGPGTRLTVT.

This clonotype appeared many times. The V and J genes are TRBV12-3 or TRBV12-4 and TRBJ2-3; D remains unclear. CDR3 length: 11 amino acids. V lost 5 bases to trimming and J lost 5 bases, with 5 bases between them. The CDR3 DNA reads TGTGCCAGCAGTATATTAGATACGCAGTATTTT. This gives the protein CASSILDTQYF.

The chain links TRBV6-1 to TRBJ2-1; 8 bases map to TRBD1. The CDR3 has 14 residues. Germline V gene data show CDR1 as MNHNS and CDR2 as SASEGT. Losses at the gene ends were 5 bases for V and 7 bases for J; bases not matched to a gene: 7. Here the CDR3 DNA reads TGTGCCAGCAGTCGTTCAGGGGGCCGTAATGAGCAGTTCTTC. This sequence encodes CASSRSGGRNEQFF.

This clonotype has more than one count but fewer than ten. This chain uses TRBV7-9 with TRBJ2-7; D gene unclear. Germline loops: CDR1 SEHNR, CDR2 FQNEAQ (reference sequence). The CDR3 is made up of 13 amino acids. The V end lost 4 bases, the J end lost 7 bases, and 14 bases lay between the germline ends. The CDR3 protein is CASSSFTAPEQYF. For the CDR3, the DNA is TGTGCCAGCAGCTCCTTCACGGCTCCGGAGCAGTACTTC.

V gene TRBV12-3 or TRBV12-4 combines with J gene TRBJ2-2, with TRBD2 matching 10 bases. J gave up 6 bases and V 3 bases, and 16 bases lay outside the gene matches. The CDR3 contains 19 residues. As DNA, the CDR3 is TGTGCCAGCAGTTTCGGCAGGACGCTGACTAGCGGGTTGTCCGGGGAGCTGTTTTTT. Translated, it gives CASSFGRTLTSGLSGELFF.

This clonotype was observed many times. The V and J genes are TRBV24-1 and TRBJ2-1; D perhaps matches TRBD2 (5 bases). V was shortened by 1 base and J by 0 bases, with 9 bases between the two germline ends. This CDR3 comprises 16 residues. Germline CDR1 and CDR2: KGHDR and SFDVKD. Here the CDR3 reads CATSDLADVSYNEQFF. CDR3 nucleotide sequence: TGTGCCACCAGTGATTTAGCGGACGTCTCCTACAATGAGCAGTTCTTC.